These 21 T cell receptor beta chains originate from one sample sequenced in a study of Graves' ophthalmopathy and Graves' hyperthyroidism. CDR3 regions of TCR beta were amplified from RNA transcripts. The authors performed first-round RT-PCR with HTBI primers and then a second-round multiplex PCR. TCRdb itself ran the multiplex PCR reads through MiXCR, one entry per CDR3 protein. Here the sample spans about 16,000 distinct CDR3 sequences, 46% being singletons. The sample taken for sequencing was peripheral blood. All receptors derive from a woman between 35 and 50 years old with stable Graves' hyperthyroidism.

Notes on this clonotype: Here the CDR3 omits its conserved ending phenylalanine or tryptophan, so a read error is the likely source. This sequence joins TRBV19 and TRBJ1-5, with no clear D. Between the trimmed V and J ends, which lost 3 bases and 6 bases, there was a span of 12 bases. Germline V CDR1 and CDR2: LNHDA, SQIVND (reference sequence). The CDR3 is 14 amino acids. CDR3 in amino acids: CASSMYGDCQPQHS. CDR3 coding DNA: TGTGCCAGTAGTATGTATGGGGATTGTCAGCCCCAGCATTCT.

This clonotype has more than one count but fewer than ten. V usage is TRBV18 and J usage is TRBJ1-6; D possibly corresponds to TRBD1 (5 bases). Deletions cut 8 bases from V and 7 bases from J, with 12 bases between. The CDR3 loop spans 13 amino acids. Per germline, CDR1 KGHSH and CDR2 LQKENI. CDR3 sequence (DNA): TGTGCCAGCAAAGGGGCCCTAAATTCACCCCTCCACTTT. Amino acid sequence: CASKGALNSPLHF.

Only a few counts were recorded for this clonotype. This rearrangement joins TRBV18 to TRBJ1-3, with unresolved D. Germline V gene sequence: CDR1 KGHSH, CDR2 LQKENI. CDR3 size: 14 residues. Trimming left V 3 bases short and J 5 bases short, with 11 bases between. Here the CDR3 DNA reads TGTGCCAGCTCACCCGGAGCAGCGAGAAACACCATATATTTT. Translating it yields CASSPGAARNTIYF.

This clonotype showed up many times. The chain combines TRBV15 with TRBJ2-1, with 12 bases identical to TRBD1. There are 18 residues in the CDR3. The germline V gene encodes CDR1 LNHNV and CDR2 YYDKDF (reference sequence). V was pared by 5 bases and J by 4 bases, with 12 bases of the junction left unmatched. CDR3 loop: CATSSRDRGQRGYNEQFF. CDR3 DNA sequence: TGTGCCACCAGCTCCCGGGACAGGGGGCAGCGCGGATACAATGAGCAGTTCTTC.

This clonotype was picked up many times. V is TRBV7-9 and J is TRBJ1-5; the D gene is possibly TRBD1 (6 bases). V dropped 0 bases and J dropped 7 bases, with 13 bases sitting between them. The CDR3 sequence is 15 residues long. Looked up from germline, CDR1 is SEHNR and CDR2 is FQNEAQ (reference sequence). The CDR3 is CASSLAQGPNQPQHF. As DNA, the CDR3 is TGTGCCAGCAGCTTAGCACAGGGTCCGAACCAGCCCCAGCATTTT.

The chain uses TRBV20-1 and TRBJ1-4; TRBD1 matches at 8 bases. The V gene end was trimmed by 4 bases and the J gene end by 11 bases; junction bases not matched to a gene: 18. The length of the CDR3 is 16 residues. Germline values: CDR1 DFQATT, CDR2 SNEGSKA (reference sequence). The CDR3 is CSATNRMDRDLRKLFF. CDR3 sequence (DNA): TGCAGTGCTACAAACCGAATGGACAGGGATCTCAGGAAACTGTTTTTT.

This clonotype was seen once. It may be a read error: a sequence one base away is much more abundant. The rearrangement uses TRBV12-3 or TRBV12-4 and TRBJ2-3, with D possibly matching TRBD2 (5 bases). The CDR3 length is 14 residues. CDR3 sequence reads: CASSWQSSTDTRYF. CDR3 nucleotide sequence: TGTGCCAGCAGTTGGCAGTCTAGCACAGATACGCGGTATTTT.

In its sample, this clonotype was seen many times. This chain links TRBV20-1 with TRBJ1-6, with TRBD1 matching 8 bases. Germline-derived CDR1 and CDR2 are DFQATT and SNEGSKA (reference sequence). After removal of 3 bases from V and 6 bases from J, the junction contained 4 bases not matched to a gene. CDR3 length: 14 amino acids. The CDR3 reads CSASRGQANSPLHF. In nucleotides, the CDR3 is TGCAGTGCTAGTAGGGGACAGGCTAATTCACCCCTCCACTTT.

The gene calls are TRBV2 and TRBJ2-3; TRBD2 matches 9 bases. The trim removed 11 bases at V and 5 bases at J, leaving 17 bases unmatched. Germline-derived CDR1 and CDR2 are SNHLY and FYNNEI. This CDR3 region has 16 residues. The CDR3 loop reads CAVIVGAGGPIDTQYF. CDR3 sequence (DNA): TGTGCCGTCATTGTGGGGGCGGGGGGGCCCATAGATACGCAGTATTTT.

This clonotype was seen at least ten times. The chain employs TRBV7-9 and TRBJ1-4; D might be TRBD1 (6 bases). The CDR3 is made up of 14 amino acids. Germline CDR1 and CDR2: SEHNR and FQNEAQ (reference sequence). The V and J ends lost 1 base and 3 bases respectively, with 6 bases between them. The CDR3, as DNA: TGTGCCAGCAGCTTAGGGACAGCTAATGAAAAACTGTTTTTT. Translated, it gives CASSLGTANEKLFF.

The chain is built from TRBV7-6 and TRBJ2-7; D is possibly TRBD2 (5 bases). The CDR3 is 15 amino acids. V was clipped by 1 base and J by 6 bases, with 16 bases between them. Per germline, CDR1 SGHVS and CDR2 FNYEAQ. Here the CDR3 reads CASSLEPATTSEQYF. CDR3 nucleotide sequence: TGTGCCAGCAGCTTAGAACCCGCGACTACGAGCGAGCAGTACTTC.

This clonotype was detected many times. The V gene is TRBV7-9, the J gene TRBJ1-2, with D uncertain. From germline, CDR1 is SEHNR and CDR2 FQNEAQ (reference sequence). Between the trimmed V and J ends, which lost 0 bases and 11 bases, there was a span of 13 bases. CDR3 length equals 13 residues. In DNA, the CDR3 is TGTGCCAGCAGCTTAGCGCGGGCAGAAAAATACACCTTC. Residues: CASSLARAEKYTF. The full variable domain, rest sourced from reference TRBV7-9 and TRBJ1-2, is DTGVSQNPRHKITKRGQNVTFRCDPISEHNRLYWYRQTLGQGPEFLTYFQNEAQLEKSRLLSDRFSAERPKGSFSTLEIQRTEQGDSAMYLCASSLARAEKYTFGSGTRLTVV.

The J gene is TRBJ2-7, the V gene TRBV2; D unresolved. The CDR3 loop spans 17 amino acids. V was trimmed by 2 bases and J by 7 bases, leaving 24 bases between them. Per germline, CDR1 SNHLY and CDR2 FYNNEI. This CDR3 is CASSEPNGWASPGEQYF. The DNA of the CDR3 is TGTGCCAGCAGTGAACCTAACGGGTGGGCCTCACCGGGTGAGCAGTACTTC.

This clonotype ranks as medium-sized. The V call is TRBV2, the J call TRBJ1-4, with D uncertain. Trimming cost V 6 bases and J 7 bases, with 9 bases left between them. Germline CDR1 and CDR2: SNHLY and FYNNEI. There are 12 residues in the CDR3. CDR3 protein: CASRGMFEKLFF. The CDR3 DNA reads TGTGCCAGCAGGGGAATGTTTGAAAAACTGTTTTTT.

The V gene is TRBV25-1, the J gene TRBJ2-3; D ambiguous. Germline CDR1 reads MGHDK; CDR2 reads SYGVNS. This CDR3 region has 14 residues. V shed 5 bases and J shed 4 bases, with 13 bases lying between them. The CDR3 region has the DNA TGTGCCAGCAGTCTCCGGGTGTCGGCAGATACGCAGTATTTT. Translated, it gives CASSLRVSADTQYF.

This clonotype was found once. The chain's CDR3 is CSARRIRWTGVNYEQYF. The CDR3 region has the DNA TGCAGTGCTAGGCGTATCAGGTGGACAGGGGTAAACTACGAGCAGTACTTC. This rearrangement joins TRBV20-1 to TRBJ2-7, with TRBD1 identical over 9 bases. Germline values: CDR1 DFQATT, CDR2 SNEGSKA (reference sequence). The junction had 15 bases not matched to a gene; V was cut back by 3 bases and J by 3 bases. CDR3 size: 17 residues.

The chain uses TRBV10-3 and TRBJ2-7, with D perhaps matching TRBD1 (5 bases). With 6 bases removed from V and 3 bases from J, the gap between germline ends came to 12 bases. The CDR3 is 13 residues long. Germline CDR1 ENHRY, CDR2 SYGVKD. CDR3 nucleotides: TGTGCCATCAGGGGGCGATTGAGCTACGAGCAGTACTTC. This translates into CAIRGRLSYEQYF.

Details on this clonotype: This sequence may be a read error, since a much larger clone differs from it by one base. The chain combines TRBV5-1 with TRBJ2-1; D unresolved. The CDR3 runs to 13 residues. Trimming removed 0 bases from V and 9 bases from J, with 10 bases in between. The V gene's germline CDR1 is SGHRS and CDR2 YFSETQ. The CDR3 region is CASSLAALSEQFF. In nucleotides, the CDR3 is TGCGCCAGCAGCTTGGCAGCTTTAAGTGAGCAGTTCTTC.

This clonotype was observed at least ten times. The chain joins TRBV12-3 or TRBV12-4 to TRBJ1-5; D ambiguous. There are 13 residues in the CDR3. Between the trimmed V and J ends, which lost 6 bases and 4 bases, there was a span of 10 bases. The chain's CDR3 is CASRAVANQPQHF. The CDR3 DNA reads TGTGCCAGCAGGGCGGTGGCAAATCAGCCCCAGCATTTT.

This chain connects TRBV6-5 to TRBJ2-1; possible D gene TRBD1, 5 bases. Germline V CDR1 and CDR2: MNHEY, SVGAGI. Trimming took off 2 bases at V and 6 bases at J, with 14 bases between the two ends. This CDR3 comprises 15 residues. The CDR3 sequence is CASSYGQARGNEQFF. The CDR3 DNA reads TGTGCCAGCAGTTACGGGCAGGCTAGGGGCAATGAGCAGTTCTTC.

The rearrangement joins TRBV15 to TRBJ1-5; 7 nucleotides match TRBD1. The CDR3 is 15 amino acids. The germline gives CDR1 LNHNV, CDR2 YYDKDF (reference sequence). With 3 bases clipped from V and 7 bases from J, the junction kept 9 bases outside the gene matches. The CDR3 is CATSRDRPPWQPQHF. CDR3 DNA: TGTGCCACCAGCAGGGACAGGCCCCCGTGGCAGCCCCAGCATTTT.